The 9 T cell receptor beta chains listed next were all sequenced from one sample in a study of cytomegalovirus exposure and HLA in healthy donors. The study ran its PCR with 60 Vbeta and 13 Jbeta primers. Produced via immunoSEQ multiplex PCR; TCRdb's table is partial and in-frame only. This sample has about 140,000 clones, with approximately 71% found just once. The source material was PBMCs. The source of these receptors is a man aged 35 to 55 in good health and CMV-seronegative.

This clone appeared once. The CDR3, as DNA: TGTGCCAGCAGCCCCGGACAGGGGCCGCCTTTCCAAGAGACCCAGTACTTC. This codes for CASSPGQGPPFQETQYF. V and J are TRBV7-3 and TRBJ2-5; 9 nucleotides match TRBD1. The junction had 11 bases not matched to a gene; V was cut back by 5 bases and J by 1 base. The V gene's germline CDR1 is SGHTA and CDR2 FQGTGA. The CDR3 length is 17 residues.

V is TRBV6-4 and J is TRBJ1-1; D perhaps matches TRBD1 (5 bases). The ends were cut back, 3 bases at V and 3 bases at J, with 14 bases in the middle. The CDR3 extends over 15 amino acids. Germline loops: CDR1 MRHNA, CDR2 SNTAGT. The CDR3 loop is CASSEDRGRYTEAFF. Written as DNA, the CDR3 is TGTGCCAGCAGTGAAGATCGGGGGAGGTACACTGAAGCTTTCTTT.

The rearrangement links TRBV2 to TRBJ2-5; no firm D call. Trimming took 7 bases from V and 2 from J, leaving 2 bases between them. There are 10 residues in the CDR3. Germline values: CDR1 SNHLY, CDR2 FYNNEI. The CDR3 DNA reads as TGTGCCAGCACTCAAGAGACCCAGTACTTC. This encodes CASTQETQYF.

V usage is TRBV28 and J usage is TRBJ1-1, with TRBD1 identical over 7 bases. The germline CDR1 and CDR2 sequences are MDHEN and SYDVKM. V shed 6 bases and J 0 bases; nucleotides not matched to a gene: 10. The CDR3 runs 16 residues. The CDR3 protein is CASRWSGQPMNTEAFF. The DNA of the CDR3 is TGTGCCAGCAGATGGTCGGGACAGCCAATGAACACTGAAGCTTTCTTT.

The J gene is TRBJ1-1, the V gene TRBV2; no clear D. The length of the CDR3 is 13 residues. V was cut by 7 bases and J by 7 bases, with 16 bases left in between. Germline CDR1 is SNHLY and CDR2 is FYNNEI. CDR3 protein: CASKKTLNLEAFF. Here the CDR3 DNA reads TGTGCCAGCAAAAAAACGCTAAACCTTGAAGCTTTCTTT.

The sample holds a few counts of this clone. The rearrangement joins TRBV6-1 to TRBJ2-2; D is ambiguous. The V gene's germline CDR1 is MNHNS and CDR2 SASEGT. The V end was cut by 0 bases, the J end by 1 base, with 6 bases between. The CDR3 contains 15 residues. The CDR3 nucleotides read TGTGCCAGCAGTGAAGCAACGGGGAACACCGGGGAGCTGTTTTTT. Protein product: CASSEATGNTGELFF.

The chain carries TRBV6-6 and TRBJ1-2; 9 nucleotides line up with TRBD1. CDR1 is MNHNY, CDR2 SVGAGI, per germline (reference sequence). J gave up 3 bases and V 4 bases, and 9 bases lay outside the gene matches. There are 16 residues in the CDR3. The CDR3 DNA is TGTGCCAGCAGTTTAAGGAGACAGGGGGGTGACTATGGCTACACCTTC. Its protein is CASSLRRQGGDYGYTF.

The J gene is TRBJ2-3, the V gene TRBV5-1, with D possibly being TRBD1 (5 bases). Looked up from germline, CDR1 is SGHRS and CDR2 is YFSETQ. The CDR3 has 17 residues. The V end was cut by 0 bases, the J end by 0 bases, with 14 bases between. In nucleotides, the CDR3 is TGCGCCAGCAGCTTGGCCCCAGGGTACGCTAGCACAGATACGCAGTATTTT. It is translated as CASSLAPGYASTDTQYF.

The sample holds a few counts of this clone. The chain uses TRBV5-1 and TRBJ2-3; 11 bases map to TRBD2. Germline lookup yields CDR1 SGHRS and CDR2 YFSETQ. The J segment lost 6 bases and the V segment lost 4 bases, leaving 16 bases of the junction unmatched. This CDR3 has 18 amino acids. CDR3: CASSLIPLAGGLLDTQYF. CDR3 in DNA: TGCGCCAGCAGCCTCATTCCTTTAGCGGGGGGGCTTCTGGATACGCAGTATTTT.